The 15 T cell receptor beta chains listed next were all sequenced from one sample in a study of OX40 agonist ivuxolimab in advanced cancers. Generated by immunoSEQ multiplex PCR, the TCRdb table keeps only in-frame clones and is missing some. The data hold approximately 82,000 clones, with about 82% observed a single time. Sequenced here: CD4+ or CD8+ T cells sorted from blood, sampled in a trial of the OX40 agonist ivuxolimab. The receptors derive from an adult with an advanced solid tumor such as melanoma, head and neck, liver or kidney cancer.

V gene TRBV18 combines with J gene TRBJ2-5, with 8 bases matching TRBD2. This CDR3 has 16 amino acids. The germline gives CDR1 KGHSH, CDR2 LQKENI. The V segment lost 4 bases and the J segment 5 bases; nucleotides outside the gene matches: 12. CDR3 residues: CASSLNAGTRGETQYF. For the CDR3, the DNA is TGTGCCAGCTCACTCAACGCCGGGACTAGAGGCGAGACCCAGTACTTC.

This chain links TRBV7-2 with TRBJ2-1, with D maybe TRBD2 (6 bases). CDR1 SGHTA and CDR2 FQGNSA come from the germline V gene. CDR3 size: 15 residues. V gave up 2 bases and J gave up 3 bases, with 11 bases separating them. For the CDR3, the DNA is TGTGCCAGCAGCTTAACGGGAGCGAACTACAATGAGCAGTTCTTC. Translated, it gives CASSLTGANYNEQFF.

This clone was counted between two and nine times. The CDR3 loop is CASSYRDLGTDSPLHF. CDR3 sequence (DNA): TGTGCCAGCAGTTATCGCGACTTGGGGACAGATTCACCCCTCCACTTT. The chain carries TRBV6-6 and TRBJ1-6, with 7 bases aligning to TRBD1. The V gene's germline CDR1 is MNHNY and CDR2 SVGAGI (reference sequence). J lost 8 bases, V lost 3 bases, and 10 bases had no gene match. This CDR3 contains 16 residues.

V is TRBV5-1 and J is TRBJ2-5, with D maybe TRBD1 (6 bases). The CDR3 runs to 13 residues. Germline V lookup: CDR1 SGHRS, CDR2 YFSETQ. The V end was cut by 0 bases, the J end by 4 bases, with 7 bases between. Here the CDR3 DNA reads TGCGCCAGCAGCTTGGACAGGGCAGAGACCCAGTACTTC. The encoded protein is CASSLDRAETQYF.

The chain is built from TRBV21-1 and TRBJ2-1; whether TRBD1, the table's D call, matches the DNA was not checked. TRBV21-1 has pseudogene status. The CDR3 sequence is 18 residues long. CDR3 coding DNA: TGTGCCAGCAGCAAAGGAGGGGGCTTTACTAGCCGCAACAATGAGCAGTTCTTC. Its protein product is CASSKGGGFTSRNNEQFF.

This chain uses TRBV27 with TRBJ2-7, with D possibly matching TRBD1 (5 bases). From germline, CDR1 is MNHEY and CDR2 SMNVEV (reference sequence). Trimming stripped 5 bases from V and 4 bases from J, with 18 bases between. This CDR3 spans 15 amino acids. CDR3 protein: CASSIRTLPIYEQYF. CDR3 DNA sequence: TGTGCCAGCAGTATTAGGACACTCCCCATATACGAGCAGTACTTC.

The chain couples TRBV7-8 to TRBJ2-5, with D possibly TRBD2 on 6 matching bases. Looked up from germline, CDR1 is SGHVS and CDR2 is FQNEAQ. V was cut by 6 bases and J by 0 bases, with 8 bases left in between. CDR3 size: 13 residues. The CDR3 here is CASRLANQETQYF. The CDR3 nucleotides read TGTGCCAGCAGGCTAGCGAACCAAGAGACCCAGTACTTC.

The CDR3: CSVRGGSTEAFF. CDR3 bases: TGCAGCGTGCGGGGGGGGAGCACTGAAGCTTTCTTT. The chain has TRBV29-1 and TRBJ1-1; D perhaps matches TRBD1 (5 bases). Germline V gene sequence: CDR1 SQVTM, CDR2 ANQGSEA. The CDR3 extends over 12 amino acids. V lost 6 bases, J lost 4 bases, and 12 bases lay in between.

The rearrangement joins TRBV7-2 to TRBJ1-2; TRBD1 might be the D (5 bases). The germline gives CDR1 SGHTA, CDR2 FQGNSA. V was cut by 5 bases and J by 8 bases, with 21 bases left in between. The CDR3 has 15 amino acids. CDR3 bases: TGTGCCAGCAGCCAATACCTTACAGCAGGGTCCGGCTACACCTTC. Its protein is CASSQYLTAGSGYTF.

V usage is TRBV11-2 and J usage is TRBJ1-1, with no clear D. V lost 7 bases to trimming and J lost 1 base, with 13 bases between them. Germline-derived CDR1 and CDR2 are SGHAT and FQNNGV. This CDR3 is 14 amino acids long. CDR3 in DNA: TGTGCCAGCAAACAGAGCTCCTCGAACACTGAAGCTTTCTTT. The encoded protein is CASKQSSSNTEAFF.

The rearrangement uses TRBV6-1 and TRBJ2-5, with 7 bases matching TRBD1. This CDR3 contains 15 residues. V shed 5 bases, J shed 7 bases, and the junction held 13 bases outside the gene matches. Germline V lookup: CDR1 MNHNS, CDR2 SASEGT. The CDR3 DNA is TGTGCCAGCAGTCGGGACAGTCGGCGCACAGGGACCCAGTACTTC. This sequence encodes CASSRDSRRTGTQYF.

This chain connects TRBV10-2 to TRBJ2-2; D remains unclear. V was pared by 8 bases and J by 1 base, with 11 bases between. The CDR3 is made up of 14 amino acids. Per the germline V gene, CDR1 is WSHSY and CDR2 is SAAADI. CDR3 nucleotides: TGCGCCAGCCGGTGGGAAGGGAACACCGGGGAGCTGTTTTTT. This gives the protein CASRWEGNTGELFF.

This chain joins TRBV5-8 and TRBJ1-6; possibly TRBD1 for D (5 bases). Trimming shortened V by 7 bases and J by 10 bases, and 21 bases separated the two germline ends. CDR3 size: 15 residues. CDR1 SGHTS and CDR2 YDEGEE come from the germline V gene. Here the CDR3 DNA reads TGTGCCAGCGGTGTAAAAAGGGACGTAAGGTCACCCCTCCACTTT. As protein: CASGVKRDVRSPLHF.

The rearrangement links TRBV19 to TRBJ1-5, with D possibly TRBD1 on 5 matching bases. There are 12 residues in the CDR3. Trimming removed 6 bases at V and 5 bases at J, with 8 bases between. CDR1 is LNHDA and CDR2 is SQIVND in the germline V gene (reference sequence). DNA of the CDR3: TGTGCCAGTAGAAGGGGCGATCAGCCCCAGCATTTT. It translates to CASRRGDQPQHF.

This sequence joins TRBV4-1 and TRBJ1-6; perhaps TRBD1 as D (5 bases). The germline V gene encodes CDR1 MGHRA and CDR2 YSYEKL. This CDR3 has 17 amino acids. Trimming took off 0 bases at V and 2 bases at J, with 11 bases between the two ends. The CDR3 region has the DNA TGCGCCAGCAGCCAAGAGGGGGAAATCACCTATAATTCACCCCTCCACTTT. The encoded protein is CASSQEGEITYNSPLHF.